Shown below are 28 T cell receptor beta chains from a single sample sequenced in a study of shared clonotypes between healthy human individuals. The naive CD8 population came from CD45RO-negative cells selected for CCR7, without terminally differentiated effector memory CD45RA+ cells. Repertoires were generated with immunoSEQ multiplex PCR, while TCRdb's copy carries only in-frame clones and drops some. The profile shows 2 million or so clones, roughly 94% of them singletons. Sequences were obtained from naive CD8+ T cells sorted from blood. The source is a man between 18 and 29 years old in good health.

The V and J genes are TRBV30 and TRBJ2-7; no reliable D call. The CDR3 is 14 amino acids. CDR1 and CDR2 (germline): GTSNPN, SVGIG (reference sequence). V was pared by 5 bases and J by 0 bases, with 14 bases between. DNA of the CDR3: TGTGCCTGGGGGTTATACCTCAGCTCCTACGAGCAGTACTTC. This encodes CAWGLYLSSYEQYF. The full variable domain, rest sourced from reference TRBV30 and TRBJ2-7, is SQTIHQWPATLVQPVGSPLSLECTVEGTSNPNLYWYRQAAGRGLQLLFYSVGIGQISSEVPQNLSASRPQDRQFILSSKKLLLSDSGFYLCAWGLYLSSYEQYFGPGTRLTVT.

The table lists this clone with a count of one. The chain combines TRBV27 with TRBJ2-7; weak D call: TRBD2 (6 bases). The CDR3 totals 13 residues. Deletions cut 8 bases from V and 3 bases from J, with 14 bases between. CDR1 and CDR2 (germline): MNHEY, SMNVEV (reference sequence). The CDR3 DNA reads as TGTGCCAGCCGGCAGCGGGCCTTCTACGAGCAGTACTTC. Its protein is CASRQRAFYEQYF.

The genes are TRBV5-4 and TRBJ2-3; D ambiguous. The V and J ends lost 4 bases and 4 bases respectively, with 7 bases between them. Germline CDR1 is SGHNT and CDR2 is YYREEE (reference sequence). The CDR3 loop spans 12 amino acids. The CDR3 sequence: CASSHLSDTQYF. The DNA for the CDR3 is TGTGCCAGCAGCCACCTTTCAGATACGCAGTATTTT.

With respect to this clone: The same CDR3 arises from other DNA sequences in this sample as well. The gene calls are TRBV4-1 and TRBJ1-4, with D uncertain. The CDR3 sequence is 15 residues long. Trimming removed 0 bases from V and 1 base from J, with 6 bases in between. Germline CDR1 is MGHRA and CDR2 is YSYEKL. Here the CDR3 DNA reads TGCGCCAGCAGCCAAGACGAGGGAACTAATGAAAAACTGTTTTTT. It specifies CASSQDEGTNEKLFF.

The chain uses TRBV29-1 and TRBJ2-7, with 7 bases aligning to TRBD1. The V gene's germline CDR1 is SQVTM and CDR2 ANQGSEA. CDR3 length: 12 residues. The ends lost 4 bases at V and 4 bases at J; junction bases unmatched: 4. CDR3 coding DNA: TGCAGCGTTGTAGGGGGCGGGTACGAGCAGTACTTC. Its translation is CSVVGGGYEQYF.

V gene TRBV11-2 combines with J gene TRBJ2-7; TRBD1 might be the D (6 bases). The germline V gene has CDR1 SGHAT and CDR2 FQNNGV. CDR3 length: 14 amino acids. V lost 1 base and J lost 4, with 11 bases in between. CDR3 DNA sequence: TGTGCCAGCAGCTTAGGGGACAAAGGTTACGAGCAGTACTTC. Translating it yields CASSLGDKGYEQYF.

This clone was detected a few times. The CDR3 protein is CASSTRQGGGYGYTF. The CDR3 DNA reads TGTGCCAGCAGTACCCGACAGGGGGGAGGCTATGGCTACACCTTC. The rearrangement links TRBV6-6 to TRBJ1-2; 9 bases are shared with TRBD1. The CDR3 loop spans 15 amino acids. CDR1 is MNHNY, CDR2 SVGAGI, per germline (reference sequence). Trimming removed 5 bases from V and 4 bases from J; junction bases left unmatched: 8.

V and J are TRBV4-1 and TRBJ2-1; D remains unclear. The germline V gene has CDR1 MGHRA and CDR2 YSYEKL. The V end was cut by 3 bases, the J end by 2 bases, with 8 bases between. The CDR3 is 14 residues long. CDR3 nucleotide sequence: TGCGCCAGCAGCCATCGATTGGCCTACAATGAGCAGTTCTTC. Protein: CASSHRLAYNEQFF.

V gene TRBV13 combines with J gene TRBJ2-7; 11 bases are a match to TRBD2. Germline V gene lookup returns CDR1 PRHDT and CDR2 FYEKMQ (reference sequence). The CDR3 extends over 15 amino acids. The V gene end was trimmed by 5 bases and the J gene end by 1 base; junction bases not matched to a gene: 4. In nucleotides, the CDR3 is TGTGCCAGCAGCCCGGGACTAGCGGTGTCCTACGAGCAGTACTTC. As protein: CASSPGLAVSYEQYF.

The rearrangement links TRBV6-6 to TRBJ2-2, with D hard to call. In germline, CDR1 is MNHNY, CDR2 SVGAGI (reference sequence). The CDR3 has 16 residues. V was clipped by 2 bases and J by 3 bases, with 13 bases between them. CDR3 DNA sequence: TGTGCCAGCAGTTACACTAAAACTATCGACACCGGGGAGCTGTTTTTT. It translates to CASSYTKTIDTGELFF.

About this clone itself: Other nucleotide sequences in the sample specify the same CDR3. V gene TRBV9 combines with J gene TRBJ2-7, with D possibly matching TRBD2 (6 bases). V was cut by 4 bases and J by 3 bases, with 11 bases left in between. This CDR3 is 13 amino acids long. Germline V gives CDR1 SGDLS, CDR2 YYNGEE. The CDR3 nucleotides are TGTGCCAGCAGCCCGGGGACTGGCTACGAGCAGTACTTC. Residues: CASSPGTGYEQYF. Full variable domain (remainder filled in from reference TRBV9 and TRBJ2-7): DSGVTQTPKHLITATGQRVTLRCSPRSGDLSVYWYQQSLDQGLQFLIQYYNGEERAKGNILERFSAQQFPDLHSELNLSSLELGDSALYFCASSPGTGYEQYFGPGTRLTVT.

The chain recombines TRBV29-1 with TRBJ1-4; D is ambiguous. CDR1 and CDR2 (germline): SQVTM, ANQGSEA. Trimming stripped 5 bases from V and 5 bases from J, with 6 bases between. This CDR3 region has 11 residues. Here the CDR3 DNA reads TGCAGCGTTATTAAGAATGAAAAACTGTTTTTT. It is translated as CSVIKNEKLFF.

The chain couples TRBV27 to TRBJ2-2; the D is unclear. V dropped 6 bases and J dropped 6 bases, with 11 bases sitting between them. Germline-derived CDR1 and CDR2 are MNHEY and SMNVEV (reference sequence). The CDR3 extends over 13 amino acids. The CDR3 nucleotides read TGTGCCAGCAGATTCGGACGATCCGGGGAGCTGTTTTTT. Translated: CASRFGRSGELFF.

The chain links TRBV5-1 to TRBJ2-5; TRBD1 agrees at 9 bases. Trimming removed 4 bases from V and 3 bases from J; junction bases left unmatched: 4. The germline gives CDR1 SGHRS, CDR2 YFSETQ. The CDR3 loop spans 14 amino acids. In DNA, the CDR3 is TGCGCCAGCAGCGTGGACAGGGGAGAAGAGACCCAGTACTTC. The encoded protein is CASSVDRGEETQYF.

This chain links TRBV6-1 with TRBJ2-7; no clear D. The V gene's germline CDR1 is MNHNS and CDR2 SASEGT. The CDR3 totals 12 residues. Trimming took off 6 bases at V and 7 bases at J, with 13 bases between the two ends. CDR3 sequence reads: CASSPIAVEQYF. For the CDR3, the DNA is TGTGCCAGCAGCCCGATAGCCGTGGAGCAGTACTTC.

The rearrangement joins TRBV6-1 to TRBJ1-2; no clear D gene. CDR1 is MNHNS and CDR2 is SASEGT in the germline V gene. The CDR3 length is 13 residues. Trimming removed 4 bases at V and 2 bases at J, with 8 bases between. The CDR3 here is CASSGRQNYGYTF. The CDR3 DNA follows: TGTGCCAGCAGTGGCCGGCAGAACTATGGCTACACCTTC.

This chain connects TRBV19 to TRBJ2-7; D gene unclear. Germline V gene lookup returns CDR1 LNHDA and CDR2 SQIVND (reference sequence). V shed 5 bases and J shed 1 base, with 30 bases lying between them. This CDR3 spans 20 amino acids. CDR3 protein: CASSLTTIDGPTDDSYEQYF. The CDR3 region has the DNA TGTGCCAGTAGTCTTACTACAATCGACGGGCCAACGGACGATTCCTACGAGCAGTACTTC.

This clone has a single count. The chain is built from TRBV19 and TRBJ2-3; 10 bases fit TRBD2. Germline CDR1 reads LNHDA; CDR2 reads SQIVND (reference sequence). The CDR3 runs 14 residues. Trimming at V came to 1 base and at J to 5 bases, leaving 0 bases not matched to a gene. DNA for the CDR3: TGTGCCAGTAGTATAGGGACTAGCGGAGATACGCAGTATTTT. Translated, it gives CASSIGTSGDTQYF.

The chain combines TRBV2 with TRBJ2-7, with D unclear. The germline V gene encodes CDR1 SNHLY and CDR2 FYNNEI. V was clipped by 3 bases and J by 5 bases, with 11 bases between them. The CDR3 runs to 13 residues. The CDR3 nucleotides read TGTGCCAGCAGTGAGGGGTTTTGGAACGAGCAGTACTTC. It is translated as CASSEGFWNEQYF.

This clone was detected only once. The sample contains more than one DNA sequence encoding this CDR3. The chain couples TRBV11-2 to TRBJ2-3; no reliable D call. CDR3 length: 10 amino acids. The ends were cut back, 0 bases at V and 8 bases at J, with 0 bases in the middle. Germline CDR1 SGHAT, CDR2 FQNNGV. CDR3 residues: CASSLDTQYF. The CDR3 nucleotides are TGTGCCAGCAGCTTAGATACGCAGTATTTT.

The chain carries TRBV2 and TRBJ1-4; D remains unclear. CDR1 is SNHLY, CDR2 FYNNEI, per germline. Trimming cost V 5 bases and J 0 bases, with 16 bases left between them. CDR3 length: 17 residues. As DNA, the CDR3 is TGTGCCAGCAGTCCTATCCAGAGCACGTCAACTAATGAAAAACTGTTTTTT. Protein sequence: CASSPIQSTSTNEKLFF.

This clone was observed a handful of times. This chain connects TRBV2 to TRBJ2-4; D could derive from TRBD1 or TRBD2 (5 bases each). The V gene lost 8 bases and the J gene lost 3 bases, with 11 bases spanning the gap. CDR1 and CDR2 from the germline V gene are SNHLY and FYNNEI. This CDR3 comprises 13 residues. In DNA form, the CDR3 reads TGTGCCAGCGAGGGGTGGGACAAAAACATTCAGTACTTC. Encoded protein: CASEGWDKNIQYF. The whole variable domain, remainder taken from reference TRBV2 and TRBJ2-4, is EPEVTQTPSHQVTQMGQEVILRCVPISNHLYFYWYRQILGQKVEFLVSFYNNEISEKSEIFDDQFSVERPDGSNFTLKIRSTKLEDSAMYFCASEGWDKNIQYFGAGTRLSVL.

This chain joins TRBV28 and TRBJ2-5; 8 bases are shared with TRBD2. The CDR3 contains 16 residues. Germline CDR1 is MDHEN and CDR2 is SYDVKM. With V trimmed by 3 bases and J by 1 base, 7 bases remained unmatched. CDR3 protein: CASSLRISGIQETQYF. The CDR3 nucleotides are TGTGCCAGCAGTTTGAGGATTAGCGGGATCCAAGAGACCCAGTACTTC.

The chain employs TRBV5-1 and TRBJ1-6; D is ambiguous. The CDR3 contains 12 residues. V was pared by 1 base and J by 13 bases, with 9 bases between. Germline lookup yields CDR1 SGHRS and CDR2 YFSETQ. In DNA, the CDR3 is TGCGCCAGCAGCTTGAGGCGGGAGCCCCTCCACTTT. The encoded protein is CASSLRREPLHF.

This chain links TRBV29-1 with TRBJ2-7; 13 bases line up with TRBD2. With V trimmed by 8 bases and J by 4 bases, 5 bases remained unmatched. The germline V gene has CDR1 SQVTM and CDR2 ANQGSEA. The CDR3 has 13 amino acids. The CDR3 DNA is TGCAGCATTAGGACTAGCGGGGGATACGAGCAGTACTTC. It encodes CSIRTSGGYEQYF.

With regard to this clone: This sample includes further DNA sequences coding for the same CDR3. This chain joins TRBV28 and TRBJ2-5, with D perhaps TRBD2 (6 bases). Germline V lookup: CDR1 MDHEN, CDR2 SYDVKM. Between the trimmed V and J ends, which lost 2 bases and 3 bases, there was a span of 10 bases. The CDR3 is made up of 14 amino acids. The CDR3 protein is CASSLVGGEETQYF. CDR3 nucleotide sequence: TGTGCCAGCAGTTTAGTAGGAGGGGAAGAGACCCAGTACTTC. The variable domain in full, completed from reference TRBV28 and TRBJ2-5, reads DVKVTQSSRYLVKRTGEKVFLECVQDMDHENMFWYRQDPGLGLRLIYFSYDVKMKEKGDIPEGYSVSREKKERFSLILESASTNQTSMYLCASSLVGGEETQYFGPGTRLLVL.

V gene TRBV9 combines with J gene TRBJ1-2, with TRBD1 identical over 8 bases. Germline V CDR1 and CDR2: SGDLS, YYNGEE. CDR3 size: 14 residues. After removal of 3 bases from V and 4 bases from J, the junction contained 5 bases not matched to a gene. DNA for the CDR3: TGTGCCAGCAGCGAAGGCACAGGGGGCTATGGCTACACCTTC. This codes for CASSEGTGGYGYTF.

V and J are TRBV27 and TRBJ1-1, with 9 bases aligning to TRBD1. Germline-derived CDR1 and CDR2 are MNHEY and SMNVEV (reference sequence). V shed 7 bases, J shed 13 bases, and the junction held 7 bases outside the gene matches. The CDR3 covers 11 residues. This chain's CDR3 is CASTERTGVFF. The CDR3 nucleotides are TGTGCCAGCACCGAAAGGACAGGGGTTTTCTTT.